These T cell receptor beta chains were read from a single sample in a study of early T cells in non-severe SARS-CoV-2 infection. TCRdb ran MiXCR on the 5' RACE reads and lists one entry per CDR3 protein. The top ten hold 5% to 5.5% of the sample, which has about 46,000 distinct CDR3 sequences, approximately 5.9% seen once. The input for sequencing was whole blood, taken at baseline. Receptors originate from an adult who was a healthcare worker with PCR-confirmed SARS-CoV-2 infection or an uninfected control (not recorded which). The CDR3 runs from the conserved cysteine through the conserved F or W. A D gene is named only where the DNA matches it firmly. Clone size is stated in some rows and not others, as once, few, many or a class when expanded.

>TRBV4-1|NA|many|TRBJ1-4
TGCGCCAGCAGCCAAGATCAGGGTGGGTTCGAAAAACTGTTTTTT
CASSQDQGGFEKLFF
>TRBV20-1|NA|many|TRBJ2-5
TGCAGTGCTAGATTGGTGGGCGGCCAAGAGACCCAGTACTTC
CSARLVGGQETQYF
>TRBV12-3/TRBV12-4|NA|many|TRBJ2-3
TGTGCCAGCACTTCCATGTCGGGGGTCCTCACAGATACGCAGTATTTT
CASTSMSGVLTDTQYF
>TRBV19|NA|many|TRBJ2-7
TGTGCCAGTAGTATGGGACCCCCTCGCTACGAGCAGTACTTC
CASSMGPPRYEQYF
>TRBV27|NA|many|TRBJ2-3
TGTGCCAGCAGGCCCCAGGGTTCCGATACGCAGTATTTT
CASRPQGSDTQYF
>TRBV28|TRBD1|NA|TRBJ2-1
TGTGCCAGCAGTTTATTGGGACAGGGGGAAAAGCAGTTCTTC
CASSLLGQGEKQFF
>TRBV13|TRBD1|many|TRBJ2-5
TGTGCCAGCAGCCCGGGACAGGGCCAAGAGACCCAGTACTTC
CASSPGQGQETQYF
>TRBV3-1|TRBD1|many|TRBJ2-1
TGTGCCAGCACACCGACAGGGGGCGGGGAGCAGTTCTTC
CASTPTGGGEQFF
>TRBV6-5|NA|many|TRBJ2-1
TGTGCCAGCAGACGGACAGACAATGAGCAGTTCTTC
CASRRTDNEQFF
>TRBV20-1|NA|many|TRBJ2-4
TGCAGTGCTAGAGAGACGGGACGTGAAATCAGAAACATTCAGTACTTC
CSARETGREIRNIQYF
>TRBV6-1|NA|many|TRBJ2-7
TGTGCCAGCAGTGAAGTGCTCGGCTCCTACGAGCAGTACTTC
CASSEVLGSYEQYF
>TRBV6-5|NA|many|TRBJ1-1
TGTGCCAGCAGTGCGGCCGGCTGGGGGCTCCGGAGAACTGAAGCTTTCTTT
CASSAAGWGLRRTEAFF
>TRBV6-1|TRBD1|few|TRBJ1-2
TGTGCCGTCTTAGGGGGCGCAGGCTATGGCTACACCTTC
CAVLGGAGYGYTF
>TRBV7-8|NA|many|TRBJ2-6
TGTGCCAGCAGTCCCACAGGGCTTGATTTCTCTGGGGCCAACGTCCTGACTTTC
CASSPTGLDFSGANVLTF
>TRBV15|NA|medium-sized|TRBJ2-6
TGTGCCACCAGCAGCCGGGACTCCAATTCTGGGGCCAACGTCCTGACTTTC
CATSSRDSNSGANVLTF
>TRBV6-5|NA|many|TRBJ1-3
TGTGCCAGCAACGATGGAAACACCATATATTTT
CASNDGNTIYF
>TRBV19|TRBD1|many|TRBJ2-7
TGTGCCAGTTCCGGACAGGGTAACTCCTACGAGCAGTACTTC
CASSGQGNSYEQYF
>TRBV29-1|TRBD1|many|TRBJ2-2
TGCAGCGGGGACAGGGAGGACACCGGGGAGCTGTTTTTT
CSGDREDTGELFF
>TRBV5-1|NA|medium-sized|TRBJ2-7
TGCGCCAGCAGCTTGTGGCGGCGACCCTACGAGCAGTACTTC
CASSLWRRPYEQYF
>TRBV3-1|TRBD1|many|TRBJ2-5
TGTGCCAGCAGCCAAGCTCTTCGACAGGGGGCAAGAGAGACCCAGTACTTC
CASSQALRQGARETQYF
>TRBV4-1|TRBD2|many|TRBJ2-1
TGCGCCAGCAGCCAAGATGCTAGCGGGGAGGGCAATGAGCAGTTCTTC
CASSQDASGEGNEQFF
>TRBV3-1|NA|many|TRBJ2-1
TGTGCCAGCAGCCAAGGAGTTGGGGGGCCAAGGAATGAGCAGTTCTTC
CASSQGVGGPRNEQFF
>TRBV6-4|NA|NA|TRBJ2-2
TGTGCCAGCTCTCAATCGACAGCCAAGGCCACTAACACCGGGGAGCTGTTTTTT
CASSQSTAKATNTGELFF
>TRBV12-3/TRBV12-4|TRBD1|NA|TRBJ1-5
TGTGCCAGCAGTTTAGACGCAGGGGGACGACCCCAGCATTTT
CASSLDAGGRPQHF
>TRBV4-2|NA|few|TRBJ1-5
TGTGCCAGCAGCCAGGGGGGTCCCCAGCATTTT
CASSQGGPQHF
>TRBV29-1|NA|few|TRBJ1-4
TGCAGCGTTGAAGACCAGACTTACCCAGGGGAAAAACTGTTTTTT
CSVEDQTYPGEKLFF
>TRBV6-5|TRBD1|many|TRBJ1-1
TGTGCCAGCAGTAAGCTTGGGACAGTCAATTCAGCTTTCTTT
CASSKLGTVNSAFF
>TRBV29-1|TRBD1|many|TRBJ2-7
TGCAGCGTTGAATGGTGGGACAGGGGGACCTACGAGCAGTACTTC
CSVEWWDRGTYEQYF
>TRBV12-3/TRBV12-4|NA|many|TRBJ1-2
TGTGCCAGCAAATGGACTGGTCTTGGGGGCTACACCTTC
CASKWTGLGGYTF
>TRBV19|NA|NA|TRBJ2-7
TGTGCCAGTAGTATGGGCGCTGGGCTAGCCTCATACTTC
CASSMGAGLASYF
>TRBV28|TRBD1|many|TRBJ2-1
TGTGCCGGACAGGGGACTCCCTACAATGAGCAGTTCTTC
CAGQGTPYNEQFF
>TRBV3-1|NA|NA|TRBJ1-3
TGTGCCAGCAGCCAAGGGCGGAGTCTCTCTGGAAACACCATATATTTT
CASSQGRSLSGNTIYF
>TRBV6-5|NA|few|TRBJ1-1
TGTGCCAGCAGTTACCAGGGTATCTTCACTGAAGCTTTCTTT
CASSYQGIFTEAFF
>TRBV6-6|NA|few|TRBJ1-5
TGTGCCAGCCGGGGCAATCAGCCCCAGCATTTT
CASRGNQPQHF
>TRBV29-1|NA|many|TRBJ2-2
TGCAGCGTTGAACCAATGAACACCGGGGAGCTGTTTTTT
CSVEPMNTGELFF
>TRBV5-5|TRBD2|many|TRBJ2-7
TGTGCCAGCAGCTTGGGACTAGCGCGCGACGAGCAGTACTTC
CASSLGLARDEQYF
>TRBV12-3/TRBV12-4|NA|NA|TRBJ2-3
TGTGCCAGCAAGCGAGAGACCGACACAGATACGCAGTATTTT
CASKRETDTDTQYF
>TRBV11-2|TRBD2|many|TRBJ2-7
TGTGCCAGCAGCTCGCTAGCGGGAAGAGGCGAGCAGTACTTC
CASSSLAGRGEQYF
>TRBV25-1|NA|few|TRBJ2-1
TGTGCCAGTCAACTAGGGGCCTACAATGAGCAGTTCTTC
CASQLGAYNEQFF
>TRBV27|TRBD1|many|TRBJ1-6
TGTGCCAGTTCAGGGGGCTTGGCTTCACCCCTCCACTTT
CASSGGLASPLHF
>TRBV11-2|TRBD1|many|TRBJ1-1
TGTGCCAGCAGCTTAGACCGGGACAGGAACACTGAAGCTTTCTTT
CASSLDRDRNTEAFF
>TRBV7-9|NA|many|TRBJ1-6
TGTGCCAGCAGCTCCGATTCACCCCTCCACTTT
CASSSDSPLHF